A single TCR beta chain is shown here with its context. The antigen is not known. The length of the CDR3 is 12 residues. Germline assignment: CDR1 DFQATT and CDR2 SNEGSKA (reference sequence). V lost 0 bases and J lost 3, with 5 bases in between. Sample-barcoded 5' priming and a J-beta primer mix drove a second PCR of 7 to 11 cycles. Tagging of each cDNA molecule was performed by a template-switch adaptor with 12 random nucleotides. Via MiXCR, TCRdb re-called the 5' RACE reads, giving one row per CDR3 protein. This sample has about 560,000 distinct CDR3 sequences, with about 27% found just once. The record originates from a study of blood T cells in healthy people across ages. Study-level points and caveats: Observed TCR beta diversity showed a strong correlation with the percentage of naive T cells as measured by flow cytometry.

This sample was shared with a second study, whose subject was T cells of mothers and their children. From that second work: Each mother yielded more than 8 million TCR beta CDR3 reads. Each child yielded about 3 million reads. Related mother-child pairs shared slightly more overlap than unrelated pairs, but the difference was non-significant.

The sample taken for sequencing was blood. This receptor was identified in a boy between 2 and 10 years old in good health. The rearrangement uses TRBV20-1 and TRBJ2-5; the D gene is possibly TRBD1 (5 bases). The chain's CDR3 is CSARDREETQYF. For the CDR3, the DNA is TGCAGTGCTAGAGACAGGGAAGAGACCCAGTACTTC.